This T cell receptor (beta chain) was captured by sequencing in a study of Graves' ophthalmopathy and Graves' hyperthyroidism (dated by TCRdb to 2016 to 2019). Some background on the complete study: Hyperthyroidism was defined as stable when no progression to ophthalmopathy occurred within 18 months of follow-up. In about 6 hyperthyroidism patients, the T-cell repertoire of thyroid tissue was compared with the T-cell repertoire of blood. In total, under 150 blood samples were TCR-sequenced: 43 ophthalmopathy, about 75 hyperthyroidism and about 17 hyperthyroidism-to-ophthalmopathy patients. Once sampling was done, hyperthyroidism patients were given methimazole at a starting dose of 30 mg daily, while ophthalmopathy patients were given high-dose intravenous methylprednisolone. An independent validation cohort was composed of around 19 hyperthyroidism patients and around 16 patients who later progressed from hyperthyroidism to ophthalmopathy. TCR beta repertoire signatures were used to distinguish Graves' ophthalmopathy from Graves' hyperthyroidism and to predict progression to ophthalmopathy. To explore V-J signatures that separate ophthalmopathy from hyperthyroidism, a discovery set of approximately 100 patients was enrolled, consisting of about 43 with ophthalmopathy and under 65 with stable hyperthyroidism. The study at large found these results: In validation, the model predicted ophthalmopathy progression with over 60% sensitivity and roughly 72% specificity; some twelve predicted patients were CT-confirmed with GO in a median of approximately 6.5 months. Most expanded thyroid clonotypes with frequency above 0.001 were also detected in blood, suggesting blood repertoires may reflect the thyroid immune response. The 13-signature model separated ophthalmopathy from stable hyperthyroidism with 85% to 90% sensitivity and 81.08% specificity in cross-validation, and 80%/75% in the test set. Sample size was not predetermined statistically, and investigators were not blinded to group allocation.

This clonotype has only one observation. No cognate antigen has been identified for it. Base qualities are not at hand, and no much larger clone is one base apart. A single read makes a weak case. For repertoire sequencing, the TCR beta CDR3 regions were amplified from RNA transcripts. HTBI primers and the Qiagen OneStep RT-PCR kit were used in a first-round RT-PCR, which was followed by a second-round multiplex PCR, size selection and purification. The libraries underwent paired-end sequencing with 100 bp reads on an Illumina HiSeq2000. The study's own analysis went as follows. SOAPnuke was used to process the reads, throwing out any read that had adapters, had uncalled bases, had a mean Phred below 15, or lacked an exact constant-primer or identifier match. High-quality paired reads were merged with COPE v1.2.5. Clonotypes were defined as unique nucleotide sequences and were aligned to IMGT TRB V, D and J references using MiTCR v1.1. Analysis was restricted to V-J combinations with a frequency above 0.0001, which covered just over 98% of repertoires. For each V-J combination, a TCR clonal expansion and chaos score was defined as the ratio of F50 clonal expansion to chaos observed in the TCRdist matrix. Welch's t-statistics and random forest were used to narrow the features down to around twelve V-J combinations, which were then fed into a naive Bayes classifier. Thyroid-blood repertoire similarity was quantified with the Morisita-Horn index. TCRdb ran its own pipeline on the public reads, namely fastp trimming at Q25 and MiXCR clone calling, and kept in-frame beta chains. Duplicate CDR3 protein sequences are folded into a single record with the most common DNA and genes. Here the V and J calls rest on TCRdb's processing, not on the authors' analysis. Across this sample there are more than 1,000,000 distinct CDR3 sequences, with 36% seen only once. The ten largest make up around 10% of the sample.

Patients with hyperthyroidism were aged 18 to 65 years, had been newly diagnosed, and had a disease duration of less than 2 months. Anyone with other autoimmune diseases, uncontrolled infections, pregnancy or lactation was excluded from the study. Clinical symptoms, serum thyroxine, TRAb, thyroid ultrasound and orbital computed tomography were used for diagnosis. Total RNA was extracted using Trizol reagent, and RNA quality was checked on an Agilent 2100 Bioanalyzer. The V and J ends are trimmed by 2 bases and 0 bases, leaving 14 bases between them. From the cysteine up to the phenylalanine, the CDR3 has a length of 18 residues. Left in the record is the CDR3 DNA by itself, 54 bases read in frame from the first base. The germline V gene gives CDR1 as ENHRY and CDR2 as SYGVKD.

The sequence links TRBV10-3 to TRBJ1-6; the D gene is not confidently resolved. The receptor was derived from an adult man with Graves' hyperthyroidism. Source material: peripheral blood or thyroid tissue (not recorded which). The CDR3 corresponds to CAISEPLGSDSYNSPLHF. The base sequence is TGTGCCATCAGTGAGCCGTTGGGTAGTGACTCCTATAATTCACCCCTCCACTTT.